Included here is one T cell receptor (beta chain) sequence, with context. This record comes from a study of blood T cell repertoires in COVID-19. Study as a whole: The samples span acute and convalescent COVID-19 from the United States, Italy and Spain. Sources were T cells, B-cell-depleted T cells, or PBMCs; the material itself was cDNA or gDNA.

The V segment lost 2 bases and the J segment 7 bases; nucleotides outside the gene matches: 2. There are 15 residues in the CDR3. Germline lookup yields CDR1 SGHTA and CDR2 FQGNSA. Participants were aged about 18 to 90 years, lived in 20 to 25 US areas, and enrolled virtually. Per the original methods: Estimation of nucleated cell counts relied on the amplification of reference gene primers. The assay was immunoSEQ multiplex PCR, and TCRdb's table has in-frame clones only and misses some. Clone size and V and J calls were adopted from that table, with D and trimming inferred from the DNA. The sample holds approximately 350,000 clones, more than 80% seen once.

Sequenced material: PBMCs or T cells enriched from blood (not recorded which). The gene calls are TRBV7-2 and TRBJ2-1, with 13 bases identical to TRBD2. The sequence derives from a man between 18 and 29 years old who had recovered from COVID-19. CDR3 sequence (DNA): TGTGCCAGCAGCTTAACTAGCGGGAGGGTAAATGAGCAGTTCTTC. It specifies CASSLTSGRVNEQFF.